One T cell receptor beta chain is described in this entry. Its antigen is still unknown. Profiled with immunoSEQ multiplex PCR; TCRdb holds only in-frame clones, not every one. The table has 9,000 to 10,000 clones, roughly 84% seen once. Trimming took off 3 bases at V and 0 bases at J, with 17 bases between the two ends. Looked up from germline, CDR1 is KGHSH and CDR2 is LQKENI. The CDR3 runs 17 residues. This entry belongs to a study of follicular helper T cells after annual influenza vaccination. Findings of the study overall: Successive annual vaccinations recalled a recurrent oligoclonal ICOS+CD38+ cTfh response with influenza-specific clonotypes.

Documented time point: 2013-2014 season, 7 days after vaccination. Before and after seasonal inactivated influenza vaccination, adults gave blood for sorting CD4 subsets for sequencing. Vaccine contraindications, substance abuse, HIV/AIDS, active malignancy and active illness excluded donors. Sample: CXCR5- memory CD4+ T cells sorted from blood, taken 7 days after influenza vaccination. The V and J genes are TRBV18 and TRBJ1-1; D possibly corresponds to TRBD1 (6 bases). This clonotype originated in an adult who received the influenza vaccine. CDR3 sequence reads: CASSPTLGQNMNTEAFF. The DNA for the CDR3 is TGTGCCAGCTCACCCACCCTAGGACAGAACATGAACACTGAAGCTTTCTTT.